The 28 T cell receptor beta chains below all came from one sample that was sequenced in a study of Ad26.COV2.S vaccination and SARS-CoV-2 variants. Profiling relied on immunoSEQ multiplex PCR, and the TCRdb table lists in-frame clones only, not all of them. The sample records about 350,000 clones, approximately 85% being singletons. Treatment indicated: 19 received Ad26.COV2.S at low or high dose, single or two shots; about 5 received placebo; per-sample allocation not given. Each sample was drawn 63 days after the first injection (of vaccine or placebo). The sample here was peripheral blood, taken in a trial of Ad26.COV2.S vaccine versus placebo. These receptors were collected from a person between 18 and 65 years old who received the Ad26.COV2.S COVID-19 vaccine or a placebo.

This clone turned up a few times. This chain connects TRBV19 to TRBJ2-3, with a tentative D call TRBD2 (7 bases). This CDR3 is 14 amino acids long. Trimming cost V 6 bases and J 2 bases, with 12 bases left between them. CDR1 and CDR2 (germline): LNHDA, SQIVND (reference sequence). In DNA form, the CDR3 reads TGTGCCAGTAGGGGGGGGGCCCTCACAGATACGCAGTATTTT. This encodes CASRGGALTDTQYF.

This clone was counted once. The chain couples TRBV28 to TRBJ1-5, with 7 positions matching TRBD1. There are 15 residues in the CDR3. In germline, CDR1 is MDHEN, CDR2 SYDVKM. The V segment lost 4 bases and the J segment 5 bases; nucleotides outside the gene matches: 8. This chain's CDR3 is CASSSTGRLDQPQHF. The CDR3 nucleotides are TGTGCCAGCAGTTCGACAGGGCGGCTGGATCAGCCCCAGCATTTT.

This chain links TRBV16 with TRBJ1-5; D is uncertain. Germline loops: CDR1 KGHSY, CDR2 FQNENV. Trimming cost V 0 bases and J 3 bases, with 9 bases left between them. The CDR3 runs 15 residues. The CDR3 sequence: CASSQSAEDNQPQHF. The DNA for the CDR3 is TGTGCCAGCAGCCAATCTGCGGAAGACAATCAGCCCCAGCATTTT. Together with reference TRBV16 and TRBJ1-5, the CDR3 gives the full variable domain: GEEVAQTPKHLVRGEGQKAKLYCAPIKGHSYVFWYQQVLKNEFKFLISFQNENVFDETGMPKERFSAKCLPNSPCSLEIQATKLEDSAVYFCASSQSAEDNQPQHFGDGTRLSIL.

The CDR3 loop is CAWSPPSRGRTDTQYF. For the CDR3, the DNA is TGTGCCTGGAGTCCCCCTTCGCGGGGGCGCACAGATACGCAGTATTTT. This chain connects TRBV30 to TRBJ2-3, with D possibly TRBD2 on 7 matching bases. From germline, CDR1 is GTSNPN and CDR2 SVGIG (reference sequence). Between the trimmed V and J ends, which lost 2 bases and 1 base, there was a span of 16 bases. This CDR3 is built from 16 residues. The whole variable domain, filled in from reference TRBV30 and TRBJ2-3, reads SQTIHQWPATLVQPVGSPLSLECTVEGTSNPNLYWYRQAAGRGLQLLFYSVGIGQISSEVPQNLSASRPQDRQFILSSKKLLLSDSGFYLCAWSPPSRGRTDTQYFGPGTRLTVL.

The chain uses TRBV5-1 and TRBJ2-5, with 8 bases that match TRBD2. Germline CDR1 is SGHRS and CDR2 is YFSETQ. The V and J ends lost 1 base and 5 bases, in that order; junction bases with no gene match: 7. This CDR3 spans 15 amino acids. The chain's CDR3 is CASSLFLAGQETQYF. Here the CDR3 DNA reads TGCGCCAGCAGCTTGTTCTTAGCGGGGCAGGAGACCCAGTACTTC.

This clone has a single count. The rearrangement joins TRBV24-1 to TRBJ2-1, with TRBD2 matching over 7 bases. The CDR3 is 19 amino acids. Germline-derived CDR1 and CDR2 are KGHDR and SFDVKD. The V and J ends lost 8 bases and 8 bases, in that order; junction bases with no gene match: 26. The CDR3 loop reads CATIRTPGEGWSAHDEQFF. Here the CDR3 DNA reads TGTGCCACCATTCGGACCCCGGGGGAGGGCTGGTCCGCTCACGATGAGCAGTTCTTC.

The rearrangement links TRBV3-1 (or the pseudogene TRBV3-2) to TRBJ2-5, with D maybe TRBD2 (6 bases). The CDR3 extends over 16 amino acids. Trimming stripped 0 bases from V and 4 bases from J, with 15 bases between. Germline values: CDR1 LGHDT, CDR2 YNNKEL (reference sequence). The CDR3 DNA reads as TGTGCCAGCAGCCAAGATGTCGCGGGGCCACCAGAGACCCAGTACTTC. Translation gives CASSQDVAGPPETQYF.

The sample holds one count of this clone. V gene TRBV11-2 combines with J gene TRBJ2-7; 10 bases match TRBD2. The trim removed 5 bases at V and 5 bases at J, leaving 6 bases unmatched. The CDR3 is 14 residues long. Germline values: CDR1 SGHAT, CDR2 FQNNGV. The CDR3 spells CASSPSGRVNEQYF. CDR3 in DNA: TGTGCCAGCAGCCCAAGCGGGAGGGTTAACGAGCAGTACTTC.

CDR3 sequence (DNA): TGTGCCAGCAGCTCCAGGGGGCGCGGAGGCTACACCTTC. Its protein product is CASSSRGRGGYTF. The rearrangement uses TRBV9 and TRBJ1-2; 8 bases match TRBD1. After removal of 4 bases from V and 8 bases from J, the junction contained 7 bases not matched to a gene. This CDR3 region has 13 residues. CDR1 and CDR2 from the germline V gene are SGDLS and YYNGEE. The variable domain in full, completed from reference TRBV9 and TRBJ1-2, reads DSGVTQTPKHLITATGQRVTLRCSPRSGDLSVYWYQQSLDQGLQFLIQYYNGEERAKGNILERFSAQQFPDLHSELNLSSLELGDSALYFCASSSRGRGGYTFGSGTRLTVV.

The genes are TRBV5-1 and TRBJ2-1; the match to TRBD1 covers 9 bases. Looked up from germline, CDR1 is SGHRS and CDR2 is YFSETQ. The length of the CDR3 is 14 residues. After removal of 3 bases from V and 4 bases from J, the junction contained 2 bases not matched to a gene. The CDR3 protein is CASSSGTGYNEQFF. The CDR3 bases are TGCGCCAGCAGCTCCGGGACAGGGTACAATGAGCAGTTCTTC.

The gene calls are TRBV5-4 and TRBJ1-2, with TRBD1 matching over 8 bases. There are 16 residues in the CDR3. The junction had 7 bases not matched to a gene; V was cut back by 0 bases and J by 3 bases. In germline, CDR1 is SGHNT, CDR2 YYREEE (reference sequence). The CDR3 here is CASSLGRGREDYGYTF. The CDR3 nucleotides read TGTGCCAGCAGCTTGGGCAGGGGGCGCGAAGACTATGGCTACACCTTC.

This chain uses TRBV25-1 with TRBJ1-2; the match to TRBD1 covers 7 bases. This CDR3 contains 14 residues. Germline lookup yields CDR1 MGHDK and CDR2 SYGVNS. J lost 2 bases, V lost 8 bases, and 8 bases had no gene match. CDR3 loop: CASGSGTANYGYTF. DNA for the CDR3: TGTGCCAGCGGCTCCGGGACAGCCAACTATGGCTACACCTTC.

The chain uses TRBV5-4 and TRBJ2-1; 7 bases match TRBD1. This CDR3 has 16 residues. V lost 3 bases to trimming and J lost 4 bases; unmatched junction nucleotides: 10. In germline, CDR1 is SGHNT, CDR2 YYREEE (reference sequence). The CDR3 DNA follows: TGTGCCAGCAGCTCCAAGAGGGACAGATTTTACAATGAGCAGTTCTTC. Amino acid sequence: CASSSKRDRFYNEQFF.

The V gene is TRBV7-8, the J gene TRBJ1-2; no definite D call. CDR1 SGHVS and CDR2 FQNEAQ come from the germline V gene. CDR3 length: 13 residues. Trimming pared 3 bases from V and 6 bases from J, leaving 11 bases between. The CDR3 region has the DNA TGTGCCAGCAGCTTTGTAAGCAAGGATGGCTACACCTTC. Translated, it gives CASSFVSKDGYTF.

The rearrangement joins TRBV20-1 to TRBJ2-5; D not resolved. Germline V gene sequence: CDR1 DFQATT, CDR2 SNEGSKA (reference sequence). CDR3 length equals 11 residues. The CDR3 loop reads CTPWVRETQYF. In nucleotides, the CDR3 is TGCACCCCGTGGGTAAGAGAGACCCAGTACTTC.

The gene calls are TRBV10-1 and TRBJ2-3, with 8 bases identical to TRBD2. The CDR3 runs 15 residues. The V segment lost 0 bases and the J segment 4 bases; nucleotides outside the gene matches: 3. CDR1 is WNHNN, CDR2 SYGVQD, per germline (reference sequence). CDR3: CASSESRGAPDTQYF. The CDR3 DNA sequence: TGCGCCAGCAGTGAGTCGCGGGGGGCCCCAGATACGCAGTATTTT.

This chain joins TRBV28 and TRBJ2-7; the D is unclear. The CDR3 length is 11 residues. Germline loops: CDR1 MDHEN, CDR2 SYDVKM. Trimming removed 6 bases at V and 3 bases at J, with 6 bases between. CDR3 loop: CASSPNYEQYF. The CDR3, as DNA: TGTGCCAGCAGCCCCAACTACGAGCAGTACTTC.

CDR3 coding DNA: TGTGCCAGCAGCTTGGCAGAGGGCCTATATGGCTACACCTTC. Residues: CASSLAEGLYGYTF. This sequence joins TRBV5-6 and TRBJ1-2; D remains unclear. The CDR3 sequence is 14 residues long. Germline CDR1 SGHDT, CDR2 YYEEEE. The V end was cut by 0 bases, the J end by 5 bases, with 11 bases between.

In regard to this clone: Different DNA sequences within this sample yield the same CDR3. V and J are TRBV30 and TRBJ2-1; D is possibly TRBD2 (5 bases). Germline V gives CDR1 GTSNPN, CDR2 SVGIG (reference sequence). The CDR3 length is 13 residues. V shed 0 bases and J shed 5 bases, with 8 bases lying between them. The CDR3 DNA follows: TGTGCCTGGAGTGTACTCGGGGACAATGAGCAGTTCTTC. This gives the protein CAWSVLGDNEQFF.

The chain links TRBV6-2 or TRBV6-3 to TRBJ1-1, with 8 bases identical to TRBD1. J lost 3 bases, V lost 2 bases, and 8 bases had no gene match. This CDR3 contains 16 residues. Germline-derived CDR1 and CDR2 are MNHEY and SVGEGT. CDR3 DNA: TGTGCCAGCAGTTACCACCGGACAGGGCCAGACACTGAAGCTTTCTTT. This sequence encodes CASSYHRTGPDTEAFF.

CDR3 sequence (DNA): TGTGCCAGCAGTCTTACGGGGGGCTTCGGCACAGATACGCAGTATTTT. As protein: CASSLTGGFGTDTQYF. The chain uses TRBV5-5 and TRBJ2-3, with D possibly being TRBD2 (7 bases). The germline V gene has CDR1 SGHKS and CDR2 YYEKEE (reference sequence). The V end was cut by 5 bases, the J end by 1 base, with 17 bases between. The CDR3 contains 16 residues. The whole variable domain, remainder taken from reference TRBV5-5 and TRBJ2-3, is DAGVTQSPTHLIKTRGQQVTLRCSPISGHKSVSWYQQVLGQGPQFIFQYYEKEERGRGNFPDRFSARQFPNYSSELNVNALLLGDSALYLCASSLTGGFGTDTQYFGPGTRLTVL.

The CDR3 sequence: CASSFLVGGPFF. In DNA form, the CDR3 reads TGTGCCAGCAGCTTTTTAGTTGGGGGTCCGTTCTTC. The chain links TRBV7-2 to TRBJ2-1; D may be TRBD1 or TRBD2 (5 bases each). The germline gives CDR1 SGHTA, CDR2 FQGNSA. Between the trimmed V and J ends, which lost 3 bases and 15 bases, there was a span of 15 bases. The CDR3 loop spans 12 amino acids.

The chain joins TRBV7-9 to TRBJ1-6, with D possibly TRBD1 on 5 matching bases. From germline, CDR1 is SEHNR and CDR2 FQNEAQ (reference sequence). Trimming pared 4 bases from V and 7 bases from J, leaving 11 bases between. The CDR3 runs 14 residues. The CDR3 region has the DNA TGTGCCAGCAGCTCAACGACAGTCAATTCACCCCTCCACTTT. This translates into CASSSTTVNSPLHF.

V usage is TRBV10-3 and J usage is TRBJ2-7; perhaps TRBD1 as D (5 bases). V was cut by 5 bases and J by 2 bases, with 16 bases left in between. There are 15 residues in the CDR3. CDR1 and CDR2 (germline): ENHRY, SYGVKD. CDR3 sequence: CAISPVGQTAYEQYF. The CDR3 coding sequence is TGTGCCATCAGTCCAGTGGGGCAGACCGCCTACGAGCAGTACTTC.

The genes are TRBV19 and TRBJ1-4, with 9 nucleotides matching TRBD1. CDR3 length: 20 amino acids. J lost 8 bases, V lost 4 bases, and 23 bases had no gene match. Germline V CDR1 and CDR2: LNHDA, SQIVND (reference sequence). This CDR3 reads CASSKTAPGQGGWSDEKLFF. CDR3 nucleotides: TGTGCCAGTAGTAAGACCGCCCCGGGACAGGGAGGATGGTCGGACGAAAAACTGTTTTTT.

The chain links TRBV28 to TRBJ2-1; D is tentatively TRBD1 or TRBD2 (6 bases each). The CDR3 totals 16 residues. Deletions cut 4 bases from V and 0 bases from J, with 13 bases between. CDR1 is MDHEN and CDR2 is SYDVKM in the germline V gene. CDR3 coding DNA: TGTGCCAGCAGTTCGGGGGCCCTCAGCTCCTACAATGAGCAGTTCTTC. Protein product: CASSSGALSSYNEQFF. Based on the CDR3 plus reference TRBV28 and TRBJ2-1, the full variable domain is DVKVTQSSRYLVKRTGEKVFLECVQDMDHENMFWYRQDPGLGLRLIYFSYDVKMKEKGDIPEGYSVSREKKERFSLILESASTNQTSMYLCASSSGALSSYNEQFFGPGTRLTVL.

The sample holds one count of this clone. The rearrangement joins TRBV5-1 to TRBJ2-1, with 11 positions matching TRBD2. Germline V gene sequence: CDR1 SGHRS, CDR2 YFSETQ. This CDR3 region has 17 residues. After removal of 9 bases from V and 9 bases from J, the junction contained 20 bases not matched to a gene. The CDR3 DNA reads TGCGCCACCTCAGCGGGTTCTAGTAGCGGGGGGGCCCTTGAGCAGTTCTTC. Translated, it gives CATSAGSSSGGALEQFF. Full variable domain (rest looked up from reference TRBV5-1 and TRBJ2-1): KAGVTQTPRYLIKTRGQQVTLSCSPISGHRSVSWYQQTPGQGLQFLFEYFSETQRNKGNFPGRFSGRQFSNSRSEMNVSTLELGDSALYLCATSAGSSSGGALEQFFGPGTRLTVL.

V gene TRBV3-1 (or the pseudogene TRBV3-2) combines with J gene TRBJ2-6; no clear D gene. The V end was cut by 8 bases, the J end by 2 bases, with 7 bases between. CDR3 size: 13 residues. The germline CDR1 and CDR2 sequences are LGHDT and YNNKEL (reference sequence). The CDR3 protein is CASRTAGANVLTF. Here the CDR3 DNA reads TGTGCCAGCCGAACAGCTGGGGCCAACGTCCTGACTTTC.